These T cell receptor beta chains were read from a single sample in a study of blood T cell repertoires in COVID-19. TCRdb keeps only in-frame clones here, not all; method: immunoSEQ multiplex PCR. The data contain around 100,000 clones, about 91% of them singletons. Source material: peripheral blood. Source of these receptors: a man over 45 with acute or convalescent COVID-19. Both conserved end residues are trimmed from each CDR3.

j_gene | v_gene | CDR3aa
TRBJ2-7 | TRBV5-1 | ASSLVSQGTEQY
TRBJ2-1 | TRBV29-1 | SVPSGGQIYNEQF
TRBJ2-1 | TRBV19 | ASTPGTVLYNEQF
TRBJ2-1 | TRBV4-1 | ASSQERWGVEQF
TRBJ2-3 | TRBV3-1/TRBV3-2 | ASSRRLAGAREDTQY
TRBJ1-2 | TRBV2 | ASSVAGGNYGYT
TRBJ1-1 | TRBV7-9 | ASSFRNMNTEAF
TRBJ2-7 | TRBV4-2 | ASSHASGGGLDEQY
TRBJ1-4 | TRBV19 | ASSMGGATNEKLF
TRBJ1-4 | TRBV19 | ASSATGATNEKLF
TRBJ2-7 | TRBV5-1 | ASSSGQASSYEQY
TRBJ2-3 | TRBV5-1 | ASSLMTSGGNQDTQY
TRBJ1-1 | TRBV5-5 | ASSMGRGNTEAF
TRBJ1-1 | TRBV4-3 | ASSRDSLNTEAF